These 20 T cell receptor beta chains share one sample of origin, sequenced in a study of T cell repertoires in cytomegalovirus infection. TCRdb re-derived calls from the reads in MiXCR, one entry per CDR3 protein. The sample yields about 360,000 distinct CDR3 sequences, roughly 18% seen once. The sequenced sample was PBMCs. The receptors here all came from a human donor in good health (CMV status not recorded). Some clones in this sample may be carry-over from other donors' samples.

This chain uses TRBV7-2 with TRBJ2-7, with 11 bases matching TRBD2. In germline, CDR1 is SGHTA, CDR2 FQGNSA. The CDR3 has 15 residues. V lost 1 base and J lost 6; bases outside the gene matches: 5. The CDR3 DNA is TGTGCCAGCAGCTTAGGGGGTAGCGGGGGGGTCGAGCAGTACTTC. Amino acid sequence: CASSLGGSGGVEQYF.

This clonotype was seen a handful of times. The genes are TRBV6-1 and TRBJ2-5; D ambiguous. The V and J ends lost 7 bases and 5 bases respectively, with 14 bases between them. CDR3 length: 13 residues. The germline V gene has CDR1 MNHNS and CDR2 SASEGT. CDR3 DNA: TGTGCCAGCAATCTCTACCCCCGGGAGACCCAGTACTTC. Residues: CASNLYPRETQYF.

This clonotype has more than one count but fewer than ten. V and J are TRBV7-2 and TRBJ2-3, with TRBD2 matching 11 bases. V lost 5 bases, J lost 6 bases, and 7 bases stayed unmatched. The CDR3 spans 15 residues. The germline V gene has CDR1 SGHTA and CDR2 FQGNSA. The CDR3 spells CASSTRSGGDDTQYF. The CDR3 nucleotides read TGTGCCAGCAGCACCCGTAGCGGGGGGGATGATACGCAGTATTTT.

This clonotype appeared many times. This sequence joins TRBV12-3 or TRBV12-4 and TRBJ2-3; 7 nucleotides match TRBD2. This CDR3 region has 15 residues. V trimming: 4 bases; J trimming: 0 bases; junction bases outside the gene matches: 4. CDR3 coding DNA: TGTGCCAGCAGTTACTACGGGGGGAGCACAGATACGCAGTATTTT. This codes for CASSYYGGSTDTQYF.

This clonotype was seen repeatedly, ten times or more. The chain is built from TRBV7-2 and TRBJ2-1; D remains ambiguous. The germline V gene encodes CDR1 SGHTA and CDR2 FQGNSA. V was clipped by 5 bases and J by 0 bases, with 8 bases between them. The CDR3 has 14 amino acids. For the CDR3, the DNA is TGTGCCAGCAGCCCCCGCCACTCCTACAATGAGCAGTTCTTC. This gives the protein CASSPRHSYNEQFF. Using reference TRBV7-2 and TRBJ2-1 for the parts outside the CDR3, the full variable domain is GAGVSQSPSNKVTEKGKDVELRCDPISGHTALYWYRQSLGQGLEFLIYFQGNSAPDKSGLPSDRFSAERTGGSVSTLTIQRTQQEDSAVYLCASSPRHSYNEQFFGPGTRLTVL.

This clonotype was seen ten or more times. The chain joins TRBV7-9 to TRBJ2-7, with TRBD1 matching over 8 bases. This CDR3 is built from 15 residues. Germline CDR1 is SEHNR and CDR2 is FQNEAQ (reference sequence). Trimming at V came to 5 bases and at J to 2 bases, leaving 8 bases not matched to a gene. CDR3 coding DNA: TGTGCCAGCAGCCCTACAGGGGGGCTTCCCTACGAGCAGTACTTC. This gives the protein CASSPTGGLPYEQYF.

This clonotype was observed many times. The V call is TRBV11-2, the J call TRBJ1-6, with D uncertain. This CDR3 is 14 amino acids long. Trimming took off 2 bases at V and 7 bases at J, with 9 bases between the two ends. Germline lookup yields CDR1 SGHAT and CDR2 FQNNGV. CDR3 in DNA: TGTGCCAGCAGCTTATATCATGGAAATTCACCCCTCCACTTT. Its protein is CASSLYHGNSPLHF.

This clonotype was seen ten or more times. The chain joins TRBV7-2 to TRBJ1-6; D call uncertain. Deletions cut 0 bases from V and 8 bases from J, with 11 bases between. Germline lookup yields CDR1 SGHTA and CDR2 FQGNSA. CDR3 length equals 15 residues. This CDR3 is CASSLASREHSPLHF. The DNA for the CDR3 is TGTGCCAGCAGCTTAGCAAGTCGTGAGCATTCACCCCTCCACTTT.

The chain combines TRBV12-3 or TRBV12-4 with TRBJ2-3; the D gene is possibly TRBD2 (6 bases). Trimming pared 2 bases from V and 0 bases from J, leaving 9 bases between. The CDR3 extends over 15 amino acids. The CDR3 DNA reads TGTGCCAGCAGTTTATGGCGGGAAAGCACAGATACGCAGTATTTT. It yields the protein CASSLWRESTDTQYF.

The chain joins TRBV5-6 to TRBJ1-1, with D maybe TRBD1 (5 bases). Trimming stripped 3 bases from V and 5 bases from J, with 11 bases between. CDR1 and CDR2 from the germline V gene are SGHDT and YYEEEE. This CDR3 contains 13 residues. This chain's CDR3 is CASSWAGGTEAFF. The CDR3 DNA reads as TGTGCCAGCAGCTGGGCCGGGGGTACTGAAGCTTTCTTT.

This clonotype was observed a few times. This sequence joins TRBV10-3 and TRBJ2-7; D call uncertain. The CDR3 has 13 residues. With 4 bases removed from V and 1 base from J, the gap between germline ends came to 8 bases. Germline V lookup: CDR1 ENHRY, CDR2 SYGVKD. The CDR3 DNA follows: TGTGCCATCAGTGTAGGTACTTCCTACGAGCAGTACTTC. Its protein product is CAISVGTSYEQYF.

The CDR3 DNA reads as TGTGCCAGCAGCACCCAGGGGGGGAACACCGGGGAGCTGTTTTTT. It translates to CASSTQGGNTGELFF. The chain links TRBV7-9 to TRBJ2-2; perhaps TRBD1 as D (7 bases). V was clipped by 5 bases and J by 1 base, with 11 bases between them. Germline lookup yields CDR1 SEHNR and CDR2 FQNEAQ (reference sequence). This CDR3 contains 15 residues.

This clonotype was detected a few times. J is TRBJ2-1 and V is TRBV20-1; D remains ambiguous. From germline, CDR1 is DFQATT and CDR2 SNEGSKA (reference sequence). This CDR3 has 12 amino acids. V was trimmed by 1 base and J by 3 bases, leaving 4 bases between them. The CDR3 sequence is CSARGRYNEQFF. DNA of the CDR3: TGCAGTGCTAGAGGTCGCTACAATGAGCAGTTCTTC.

At least ten counts were recorded for this clonotype. The rearrangement uses TRBV7-8 and TRBJ2-1; 11 bases align to TRBD2. Trimming at V came to 3 bases and at J to 9 bases, leaving 7 bases not matched to a gene. CDR1 is SGHVS and CDR2 is FQNEAQ in the germline V gene. This CDR3 is built from 15 residues. This chain's CDR3 is CASSFSTSGSPEQFF. CDR3 DNA: TGTGCCAGCAGCTTTAGTACTAGCGGGAGTCCTGAGCAGTTCTTC.

This clonotype was seen at least ten times. This chain joins TRBV7-2 and TRBJ2-3; 8 bases fit TRBD2. This CDR3 contains 14 residues. Germline lookup yields CDR1 SGHTA and CDR2 FQGNSA. The ends lost 5 bases at V and 6 bases at J; junction bases unmatched: 7. The CDR3 DNA reads TGTGCCAGCAGCCTCGGACTAGCCCCCGATACGCAGTATTTT. As protein: CASSLGLAPDTQYF.

This clonotype was picked up a small number of times. The chain employs TRBV4-2 and TRBJ1-6; D unclear. CDR1 LGHNA and CDR2 YNFKEQ come from the germline V gene. CDR3 length equals 14 residues. Trimming cost V 1 base and J 4 bases, with 5 bases left between them. In DNA, the CDR3 is TGTGCCAGCAGCCAAGGCGGTTATAATTCACCCCTCCACTTT. Translating gives CASSQGGYNSPLHF.

On this clonotype itself: Without the conserved terminal phenylalanine or tryptophan, this CDR3 likely stems from a read error. This rearrangement joins TRBV24-1 to TRBJ1-1; D is uncertain. The germline CDR1 and CDR2 sequences are KGHDR and SFDVKD. CDR3 size: 13 residues. Trimming took 4 bases from V and 5 from J, leaving 10 bases between them. The CDR3 loop is CATSDPDRTEAFY. Written as DNA, the CDR3 is TGTGCCACCAGTGACCCCGATCGTACTGAAGCTTTCTAT.

This clonotype showed up many times. The J gene is TRBJ1-5, the V gene TRBV7-8, with TRBD1 identical over 8 bases. With V trimmed by 5 bases and J by 11 bases, 5 bases remained unmatched. The germline V gene has CDR1 SGHVS and CDR2 FQNEAQ. CDR3 length: 12 residues. This chain's CDR3 is CASSPQGAAQHF. In nucleotides, the CDR3 is TGTGCCAGCAGCCCCCAGGGGGCGGCCCAGCATTTT.

This clonotype was seen a handful of times. This sequence joins TRBV10-3 and TRBJ1-2; 8 positions agree with TRBD1. The CDR3 has 16 residues. Trimming cost V 0 bases and J 4 bases; bases outside gene matches: 7. In germline, CDR1 is ENHRY, CDR2 SYGVKD. In nucleotides, the CDR3 is TGTGCCATCAGTGAGTCGGGGACAGGAGAGGCCTATGGCTACACCTTC. Amino acids: CAISESGTGEAYGYTF.

This clonotype was detected many times. This chain joins TRBV30 and TRBJ1-1, with 10 nucleotides matching TRBD1. The CDR3 is made up of 18 amino acids. Germline V lookup: CDR1 GTSNPN, CDR2 SVGIG (reference sequence). V lost 0 bases to trimming and J lost 3 bases; unmatched junction nucleotides: 13. CDR3 coding DNA: TGTGCCTGGAGTGTACGTTGGAGGCCGGACAGGGGGTACACTGAAGCTTTCTTT. Translating gives CAWSVRWRPDRGYTEAFF.